This T cell receptor beta chain was identified during a study of blood T cell repertoires in COVID-19. On the study more broadly: The United States, Italy and Spain provided the acute and convalescent COVID-19 samples.

Clones were sequenced by immunoSEQ multiplex PCR, and TCRdb holds only the in-frame ones, with some missing. There are 71,000 or so clones in the sample; 90% occur only once, and roughly 5% lies in the top ten. V lost 4 bases, J lost 7 bases, and 10 bases lay in between. This CDR3 contains 12 residues. Germline values: CDR1 LGHDT, CDR2 YNNKEL (reference sequence). This clonotype was sampled from a young woman with acute or convalescent COVID-19. Sample: peripheral blood. The rearrangement joins TRBV3-1 (or the pseudogene TRBV3-2) to TRBJ1-2; D is undetermined. The CDR3 loop reads CASSLQSLGYTF. CDR3 DNA: TGTGCCAGCAGCCTACAGAGCCTTGGCTACACCTTC.